The 8 T cell receptor beta chains presented below share a single source sample, sequenced in a study of blood T cell repertoires in COVID-19. Assay: immunoSEQ multiplex PCR; the TCRdb copy retains only in-frame clones and omits some. The repertoire consists of more than 300,000 clones, with 80% to 90% occurring once and the leading ten covering under 6.5%. The sample taken for sequencing was peripheral blood. These receptors were collected from a woman in her 50s with COVID-19, enrolled during active disease.

The CDR3 DNA reads as TGTGCCAGCAGCGCGCGGGGAGATACGCAGTATTTT. Protein sequence: CASSARGDTQYF. The V call is TRBV9, the J call TRBJ2-3; D possibly corresponds to TRBD2 (6 bases). The CDR3 has 12 residues. Trimming left V 3 bases short and J 5 bases short, with 7 bases between. CDR1 and CDR2 from the germline V gene are SGDLS and YYNGEE.

V and J are TRBV24-1 and TRBJ2-3; 8 bases match TRBD2. This CDR3 comprises 15 residues. Trimming cost V 9 bases and J 4 bases; bases outside gene matches: 11. CDR1 KGHDR and CDR2 SFDVKD come from the germline V gene. In DNA, the CDR3 is TGTGCCACCTCGATCAGCGGGAGTATTGCAGATACGCAGTATTTT. Its protein is CATSISGSIADTQYF.

V gene TRBV27 combines with J gene TRBJ1-4; 8 bases fit TRBD1. The ends lost 3 bases at V and 8 bases at J; junction bases unmatched: 5. The germline V gene encodes CDR1 MNHEY and CDR2 SMNVEV (reference sequence). The CDR3 loop spans 14 amino acids. DNA of the CDR3: TGTGCCAGCAGTTTGCAGGGGGCGCGGGAAAAACTGTTTTTT. It translates to CASSLQGAREKLFF.

This clone was counted a single time. V gene TRBV5-1 combines with J gene TRBJ2-7; 9 nucleotides line up with TRBD2. CDR1 is SGHRS and CDR2 is YFSETQ in the germline V gene. The V gene end was trimmed by 4 bases and the J gene end by 2 bases; junction bases not matched to a gene: 4. The CDR3 totals 14 residues. Here the CDR3 reads CASSPSSGTYEQYF. The CDR3 nucleotides read TGCGCCAGCAGCCCCTCTAGCGGGACCTACGAGCAGTACTTC.

V is TRBV4-2 and J is TRBJ2-7, with 7 bases that match TRBD1. Germline V gene lookup returns CDR1 LGHNA and CDR2 YNFKEQ. The length of the CDR3 is 16 residues. Trimming removed 0 bases from V and 3 bases from J; junction bases left unmatched: 8. The CDR3: CASSQDAAGGVYEQYF. As DNA, the CDR3 is TGTGCCAGCAGCCAAGATGCGGCAGGGGGAGTCTACGAGCAGTACTTC.

V and J are TRBV30 and TRBJ1-1; no reliable D call. This CDR3 comprises 12 residues. Trimming shortened V by 5 bases and J by 0 bases, and 7 bases separated the two germline ends. Germline CDR1 is GTSNPN and CDR2 is SVGIG (reference sequence). Here the CDR3 DNA reads TGTGCCTGGGGAAGCTTGAACACTGAAGCTTTCTTT. Encoded protein: CAWGSLNTEAFF.

The chain employs TRBV6-5 and TRBJ1-3; D unresolved. CDR3 size: 13 residues. Trimming shortened V by 2 bases and J by 0 bases, and 2 bases separated the two germline ends. Germline CDR1 and CDR2: MNHEY and SVGAGI. CDR3 region: CASSYLSGNTIYF. The CDR3 DNA sequence: TGTGCCAGCAGTTACCTCTCTGGAAACACCATATATTTT.

CDR3 DNA: TGTGCCAGCAGCCGAAGGGGCCAAGAGACCCAGTACTTC. Amino acids: CASSRRGQETQYF. This chain links TRBV12-3 or TRBV12-4 with TRBJ2-5; TRBD1 might be the D (5 bases). The CDR3 consists of 13 residues. V lost 6 bases and J 1 base, leaving 9 bases between the germline ends.